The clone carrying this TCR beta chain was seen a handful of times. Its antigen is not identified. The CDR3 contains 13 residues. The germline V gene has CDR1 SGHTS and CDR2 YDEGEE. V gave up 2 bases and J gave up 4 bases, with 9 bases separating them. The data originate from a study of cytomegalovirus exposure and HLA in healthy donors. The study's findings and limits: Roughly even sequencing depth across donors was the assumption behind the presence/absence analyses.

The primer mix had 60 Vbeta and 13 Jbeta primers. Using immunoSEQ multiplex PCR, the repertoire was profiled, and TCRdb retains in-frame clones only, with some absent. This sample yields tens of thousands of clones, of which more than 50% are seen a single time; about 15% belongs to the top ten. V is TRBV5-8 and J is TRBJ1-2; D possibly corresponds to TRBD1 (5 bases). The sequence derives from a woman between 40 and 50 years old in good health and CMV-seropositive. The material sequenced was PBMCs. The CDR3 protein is CASSLQALYGYTF. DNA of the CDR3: TGTGCCAGCAGCTTACAGGCCCTCTATGGCTACACCTTC.